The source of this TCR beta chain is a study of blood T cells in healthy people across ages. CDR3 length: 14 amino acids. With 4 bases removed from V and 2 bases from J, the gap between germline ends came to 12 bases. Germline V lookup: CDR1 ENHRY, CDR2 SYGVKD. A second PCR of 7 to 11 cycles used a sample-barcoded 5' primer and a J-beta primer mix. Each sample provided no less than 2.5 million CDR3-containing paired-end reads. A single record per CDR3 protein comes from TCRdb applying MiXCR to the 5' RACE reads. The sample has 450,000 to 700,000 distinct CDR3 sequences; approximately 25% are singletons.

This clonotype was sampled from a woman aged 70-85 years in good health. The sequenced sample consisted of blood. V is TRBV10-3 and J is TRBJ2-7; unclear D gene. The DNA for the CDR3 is TGTGCCATCAGTGCCGCTCCGACTGCCTACGAGCAGTACTTC. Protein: CAISAAPTAYEQYF.